This T cell receptor (beta chain) stems from a study of blood T cells in healthy people across ages. Regarding the study as a whole: Across samples, TCR beta diversity tracked strongly with naive T cell percentage. Researchers said unsorted PBMCs prevented a conclusive naive versus antigen-experienced comparison. It was the long-lived donors that had more naive CD4+ cells and higher diversity than aged donors.

Sample-barcoded 5' priming and a J-beta primer mix drove a second PCR of roughly 6 to 12 cycles. Every individual sample yielded 2.5 million or more paired-end reads (each containing CDR3). Using its own MiXCR run on the 5' RACE reads, TCRdb lists one record per CDR3 protein. The sample has fewer than 2,000,000 distinct CDR3 sequences, roughly two fifths seen once. Trimming pared 8 bases from V and 7 bases from J, leaving 14 bases between. The CDR3 has 13 residues. In germline, CDR1 is SGHAT, CDR2 FQNNGV. Note on this clonotype: Its specificity is unknown.

Sequencing input: blood. The chain is built from TRBV11-2 and TRBJ2-2, with D maybe TRBD1 (5 bases). The source of this sequence is a human donor in good health. CDR3 sequence reads: CASSREIYGELFF. The CDR3 DNA is TGTGCCAGCTCCAGGGAAATCTACGGGGAGCTGTTTTTT.